This T cell receptor (beta chain) was identified in a study of cytomegalovirus exposure and HLA in healthy donors. This clone was detected a few times. Germline CDR1 reads LNHDA; CDR2 reads SQIVND (reference sequence). With 6 bases removed from V and 2 bases from J, the gap between germline ends came to 16 bases. The CDR3 runs to 16 residues. The PCR was carried out with 60 Vbeta primers and 13 Jbeta primers. Sequencing was performed with immunoSEQ multiplex PCR; in TCRdb, only in-frame clones are kept and a portion is missing. The sample contains more than 100,000 clones, approximately 9% of which appear only once.

The rearrangement links TRBV19 to TRBJ2-2, with D perhaps TRBD2 (6 bases). The specimen was PBMCs. The sequence came from a woman aged 40 to 50 in good health and CMV-seropositive. The CDR3 coding sequence is TGTGCCAGTAGACGGCTAGCGATCACAAACACCGGGGAGCTGTTTTTT. It yields the protein CASRRLAITNTGELFF.